The next 20 T cell receptor beta chains were all read from a single sample in a study of PD-L1 blockade in urothelial cancer. The time point was: pretreatment peripheral blood. Clones were sequenced by immunoSEQ multiplex PCR, and TCRdb holds only the in-frame ones, with some missing. The repertoire holds around 34,000 clones, with approximately 86% as singletons. This material consisted of PBMCs, taken around atezolizumab (anti-PD-L1) treatment. The receptors come from a man older than 75 with urothelial cancer.

The V gene is TRBV6-1, the J gene TRBJ2-7, with 8 nucleotides matching TRBD1. The CDR3 runs 15 residues. V shed 6 bases and J 1 base; nucleotides not matched to a gene: 8. Germline V gene sequence: CDR1 MNHNS, CDR2 SASEGT. DNA of the CDR3: TGTGCCAGCAGACTCGACAGGGGTTGGTCCTACGAGCAGTACTTC. Translated, it gives CASRLDRGWSYEQYF.

This clone is a singleton in its sample. V usage is TRBV7-8 and J usage is TRBJ2-7, with 10 bases identical to TRBD1. The CDR3 is 15 amino acids. Germline V lookup: CDR1 SGHVS, CDR2 FQNEAQ. V lost 4 bases to trimming and J lost 2 bases; unmatched junction nucleotides: 5. In DNA form, the CDR3 reads TGTGCCAGCAGCTCTCCGGGACAGGGGACCTACGAGCAGTACTTC. Encoded protein: CASSSPGQGTYEQYF.

V usage is TRBV2 and J usage is TRBJ2-7; no clear D gene. The CDR3 is 12 residues long. V dropped 6 bases and J dropped 0 bases, with 6 bases sitting between them. Germline assignment: CDR1 SNHLY and CDR2 FYNNEI. The CDR3 nucleotides read TGTGCCAGCAGCCCCCTCTCCTACGAGCAGTACTTC. Translating gives CASSPLSYEQYF.

This clone was recorded only once. This chain links TRBV29-1 with TRBJ1-1; no definite D call. This CDR3 is 12 amino acids long. Germline assignment: CDR1 SQVTM and CDR2 ANQGSEA. V lost 5 bases to trimming and J lost 2 bases, with 9 bases between them. CDR3: CSVSRQNTEAFF. CDR3 sequence (DNA): TGCAGCGTTAGCAGGCAAAACACTGAAGCTTTCTTT.

The chain employs TRBV6-5 and TRBJ1-5; no firm D call. Germline assignment: CDR1 MNHEY and CDR2 SVGAGI. Trimming cost V 3 bases and J 6 bases, with 12 bases left between them. This CDR3 region has 14 residues. CDR3 sequence (DNA): TGTGCCAGCAGTTATCGGGAGGGATCTCAGCCCCAGCATTTT. It codes for CASSYREGSQPQHF.

The rearrangement links TRBV19 to TRBJ1-4; D is uncertain. CDR1 and CDR2 (germline): LNHDA, SQIVND (reference sequence). Deletions cut 3 bases from V and 6 bases from J, with 14 bases between. This CDR3 comprises 15 residues. The CDR3 region has the DNA TGTGCCAGTAGTATCCGACATAACCGTTATGAAAAACTGTTTTTT. It yields the protein CASSIRHNRYEKLFF.

The chain recombines TRBV10-3 with TRBJ2-7; 7 nucleotides agree with TRBD2. The CDR3 has 13 residues. V shed 7 bases and J 2 bases; nucleotides not matched to a gene: 5. Germline CDR1 ENHRY, CDR2 SYGVKD. This CDR3 is CAIKASGPYEQYF. The CDR3 region has the DNA TGTGCCATCAAGGCTAGCGGCCCCTACGAGCAGTACTTC.

The V call is TRBV4-1, the J call TRBJ2-7, with TRBD2 matching 14 bases. V gave up 0 bases and J gave up 2 bases; unmatched junction bases: 12. Germline assignment: CDR1 MGHRA and CDR2 YSYEKL. The CDR3 covers 20 residues. The DNA of the CDR3 is TGCGCCAGCAGCCAAGACCAGGGACTAGCGGGAGCCGCCTCAGCCTACGAGCAGTACTTC. It specifies CASSQDQGLAGAASAYEQYF.

This clone turned up a few times. The rearrangement links TRBV11-3 to TRBJ2-3; the match to TRBD2 covers 8 bases. The length of the CDR3 is 17 residues. The V segment lost 5 bases and the J segment 4 bases; nucleotides outside the gene matches: 14. Looked up from germline, CDR1 is SGHNT and CDR2 is YENEEA. CDR3 sequence: CASSRGGGSQSPDTQYF. The CDR3 region has the DNA TGTGCCAGCAGCCGGGGGGGTGGCTCCCAAAGCCCAGATACGCAGTATTTT.

V gene TRBV15 combines with J gene TRBJ2-1; 10 nucleotides align to TRBD1. Germline assignment: CDR1 LNHNV and CDR2 YYDKDF (reference sequence). This CDR3 has 15 amino acids. V trimming: 5 bases; J trimming: 6 bases; junction bases outside the gene matches: 7. The CDR3, as DNA: TGTGCCACCAGCGGCGGGGGACAGGGGAGCAATGAGCAGTTCTTC. This gives the protein CATSGGGQGSNEQFF.

In its sample, this clone was seen once. The CDR3 coding sequence is TGCAGCGTCTTTATGAACACCGGGGAGCTGTTTTTT. It encodes CSVFMNTGELFF. This sequence joins TRBV29-1 and TRBJ2-2; unclear D gene. Germline lookup yields CDR1 SQVTM and CDR2 ANQGSEA. The length of the CDR3 is 12 residues. The germline V and J ends were trimmed by 6 bases and 1 base, with 6 bases remaining between them.

The V and J genes are TRBV9 and TRBJ1-5, with D possibly matching TRBD1 (5 bases). V shed 4 bases and J shed 9 bases, with 14 bases lying between them. Germline V lookup: CDR1 SGDLS, CDR2 YYNGEE. This CDR3 spans 13 amino acids. DNA of the CDR3: TGTGCCAGCAGCCTTCAGGGTAGGGTGCCCCAGCATTTT. Encoded protein: CASSLQGRVPQHF.

This clone was detected only once. The V call is TRBV30, the J call TRBJ2-1, with 14 bases lining up with TRBD2. In germline, CDR1 is GTSNPN, CDR2 SVGIG (reference sequence). CDR3 length: 18 residues. J lost 1 base, V lost 6 bases, and 11 bases had no gene match. In DNA form, the CDR3 reads TGTGCCTGCCAAGGGACTAGCGGGAGTGGGGGGTCCTACAATGAGCAGTTCTTC. Its translation is CACQGTSGSGGSYNEQFF.

This rearrangement joins TRBV19 to TRBJ1-1; unclear D gene. Germline V gene lookup returns CDR1 LNHDA and CDR2 SQIVND (reference sequence). With 5 bases removed from V and 1 base from J, the gap between germline ends came to 11 bases. The CDR3 runs 14 residues. The CDR3 protein is CASSAHGANTEAFF. The CDR3, as DNA: TGTGCCAGTAGTGCTCACGGAGCGAACACTGAAGCTTTCTTT.

The V and J genes are TRBV2 and TRBJ2-5, with 7 bases lining up with TRBD1. The germline CDR1 and CDR2 sequences are SNHLY and FYNNEI. The CDR3 totals 14 residues. Trimming took 3 bases from V and 2 from J; bases not matched to a gene: 3. The CDR3 loop is CASSDPDRQETQYF. The CDR3, as DNA: TGTGCCAGCAGTGATCCGGACAGGCAAGAGACCCAGTACTTC.

The genes are TRBV27 and TRBJ1-1, with TRBD1 identical over 9 bases. CDR3 length: 14 amino acids. In germline, CDR1 is MNHEY, CDR2 SMNVEV (reference sequence). The J segment lost 3 bases and the V segment lost 1 base, leaving 0 bases of the junction unmatched. The CDR3 DNA is TGTGCCAGCAGTTTATGGACAGGGGACACTGAAGCTTTCTTT. It translates to CASSLWTGDTEAFF.

V usage is TRBV19 and J usage is TRBJ2-6; the match to TRBD1 covers 7 bases. Losses at the gene ends were 1 base for V and 0 bases for J; bases not matched to a gene: 6. Germline V lookup: CDR1 LNHDA, CDR2 SQIVND (reference sequence). CDR3 length: 18 amino acids. In DNA, the CDR3 is TGTGCCAGTAGTATAGTGGGCAGGGGGTCCTCTGGGGCCAACGTCCTGACTTTC. Its protein is CASSIVGRGSSGANVLTF.

This clone showed up just a few times. The chain carries TRBV7-2 and TRBJ1-2, with TRBD1 matching over 10 bases. There are 13 residues in the CDR3. After removal of 4 bases from V and 8 bases from J, the junction contained 4 bases not matched to a gene. Germline CDR1 SGHTA, CDR2 FQGNSA. CDR3 residues: CASSYGQGEGYTF. CDR3 coding DNA: TGTGCCAGCAGCTATGGACAGGGGGAAGGCTACACCTTC.

V and J are TRBV6-5 and TRBJ2-7; 14 nucleotides line up with TRBD2. Germline CDR1 is MNHEY and CDR2 is SVGAGI. CDR3 size: 16 residues. V shed 0 bases, J shed 6 bases, and the junction held 4 bases outside the gene matches. In DNA form, the CDR3 reads TGTGCCAGCAGTTACTCGAGACTAGCGGGAGGGGGCGAGCAGTACTTC. This encodes CASSYSRLAGGGEQYF.

The rearrangement uses TRBV6-1 and TRBJ1-2; 10 bases line up with TRBD1. This CDR3 region has 15 residues. Trimming cost V 2 bases and J 6 bases; bases outside gene matches: 6. CDR1 and CDR2 from the germline V gene are MNHNS and SASEGT. The CDR3 loop is CASSEPGQGGDGYTF. In DNA, the CDR3 is TGTGCCAGCAGTGAACCAGGACAGGGGGGAGATGGCTACACCTTC.